These 27 T cell receptor beta chains were sequenced from one sample in a study of CD8+CD57+ T cells in acquired aplastic anemia. TCR beta VDJ and CDR3 profiling used genomic DNA as template. TCRdb redid the calling of the reads with MiXCR, one entry per CDR3 protein. The sample holds a few hundred thousand distinct CDR3 sequences, under 80% seen once. Sequencing used sorted CD4+, CD8+, or CD8+CD57+ T cells (not recorded which) from PBMCs. The receptor source for this set is a human donor in good health, serving as a control.

As regards this clonotype: A read error is possible here, since a much larger clone lies one base away. V usage is TRBV12-3 or TRBV12-4 and J usage is TRBJ2-5; tentatively, D is TRBD1 (7 bases). The CDR3 spans 13 residues. The germline V and J ends were trimmed by 6 bases and 5 bases, with 13 bases remaining between them. The CDR3 loop is CASSATGRETQYF. The CDR3 bases are TGTGCCAGCAGCGCGACAGGGAGGGAGACCCAGTACTTC.

A word on this clonotype: Compared with germline, one end of the junction differs, possibly owing to a read error. The chain combines TRBV7-2 with TRBJ2-7; D is unresolved. The length of the CDR3 is 13 residues. Germline CDR1 and CDR2: SGHTA and FQGNSA. The chain's CDR3 is CASSTPPSSGKSF. CDR3 sequence (DNA): TGTGCCAGCAGCACCCCCCCTTCGTCCGGAAAGTCCTTC.

For this clonotype: This may come from a read error, since a much larger clone is one base off. V is TRBV5-5 and J is TRBJ2-7; 7 bases are a match to TRBD2. Germline V lookup: CDR1 SGHKS, CDR2 YYEKEE (reference sequence). The CDR3 is 14 amino acids. The V gene end was trimmed by 4 bases and the J gene end by 7 bases; junction bases not matched to a gene: 11. CDR3 amino acids: CASSQLLARGEQYF. In nucleotides, the CDR3 is TGTGCCAGCAGCCAATTACTAGCGAGGGGTGAGCAGTACTTC.

Regarding this clonotype: The junction differs from germline at one of its ends, possibly a read error. J is TRBJ2-1 and V is TRBV5-1, with D perhaps assigned TRBD1 or TRBD2 (7 bases each). CDR1 and CDR2 (germline): SGHRS, YFSETQ. The CDR3 totals 15 residues. The CDR3 region is CASSERDSSYNEQFF. DNA of the CDR3: TGTGCCAGCAGCGAGCGGGACAGTTCCTACAATGAGCAGTTCTTC.

This rearrangement joins TRBV6-6 to TRBJ2-2, with D possibly being TRBD1 (7 bases). CDR1 is MNHNY and CDR2 is SVGAGI in the germline V gene (reference sequence). Trimming took off 8 bases at V and 0 bases at J, with 19 bases between the two ends. The CDR3 loop spans 17 amino acids. The CDR3 sequence is CASQISQGGTNTGELFF. The CDR3 region has the DNA TGTGCCAGCCAGATAAGCCAGGGGGGAACGAACACCGGGGAGCTGTTTTTT.

Note on this clonotype: A junction end diverges from the germline sequence, so it may reflect a read error. The chain is built from TRBV7-3 and TRBJ2-1; 7 bases agree with TRBD1. Germline values: CDR1 SGHTA, CDR2 FQGTGA. The CDR3 length is 14 residues. CDR3: CASRLRQGANEQFF. CDR3 bases: TGTGCCAGCAGATTAAGACAGGGAGCAAATGAGCAGTTCTTC.

The table lists this clonotype with many counts. The rearrangement uses TRBV9 and TRBJ1-2, with unresolved D. V gave up 2 bases and J gave up 4 bases, with 9 bases separating them. In germline, CDR1 is SGDLS, CDR2 YYNGEE. The CDR3 has 13 amino acids. CDR3 sequence: CASSVWSRYGYTF. DNA of the CDR3: TGTGCCAGCAGCGTTTGGTCGCGCTATGGCTACACCTTC. Looking up the rest from reference TRBV9 and TRBJ1-2 gives the full variable domain: DSGVTQTPKHLITATGQRVTLRCSPRSGDLSVYWYQQSLDQGLQFLIQYYNGEERAKGNILERFSAQQFPDLHSELNLSSLELGDSALYFCASSVWSRYGYTFGSGTRLTVV.

This clonotype was counted between two and nine times. The V and J genes are TRBV12-3 or TRBV12-4 and TRBJ2-3; D gene uncertain. The V and J ends lost 2 bases and 4 bases respectively, with 7 bases between them. The CDR3 totals 13 residues. The DNA of the CDR3 is TGTGCCAGCAGTTTAAGAGAGGCAGATACGCAGTATTTT. It specifies CASSLREADTQYF.

V is TRBV19 and J is TRBJ1-1; no reliable D call. Germline V gene lookup returns CDR1 LNHDA and CDR2 SQIVND (reference sequence). The CDR3 has 15 amino acids. The V end was cut by 6 bases, the J end by 5 bases, with 19 bases between. CDR3 loop: CASSVGGDYNTEAFF. DNA for the CDR3: TGTGCCAGTAGCGTGGGAGGAGACTACAATACTGAAGCTTTCTTT.

V gene TRBV7-2 combines with J gene TRBJ1-6; D unclear. Germline CDR1 reads SGHTA; CDR2 reads FQGNSA. There are 15 residues in the CDR3. The V gene lost 1 base and the J gene lost 17 bases, with 21 bases spanning the gap. DNA of the CDR3: TGTGCCAGCAGCTTAGTCGCAGGTGCAGCGGCCCACTTCCACTTT. Its protein is CASSLVAGAAAHFHF.

Concerning this clonotype: A much larger clone differs from this one at a single base, so this may be a read error. This sequence joins TRBV6-4 and TRBJ2-2, with 8 bases matching TRBD1. CDR3 length: 15 residues. Germline V gene sequence: CDR1 MRHNA, CDR2 SNTAGT. The CDR3 region has the DNA TGTGCCAGCAGTACCCCCAGGGGGCGCGGCGGGGAGCTGTCTTTT. It codes for CASSTPRGRGGELSF.

Note on this clonotype: An end of the junction does not agree with germline; a read error may underlie this. The chain uses TRBV4-3 and TRBJ1-1; possibly TRBD1 for D (6 bases). Germline CDR1 LGHNA, CDR2 YSLEER. This CDR3 is built from 12 residues. CDR3 residues: CACRRGGLEAFF. The DNA for the CDR3 is TGCGCCTGCAGGCGAGGGGGACTCGAGGCTTTCTTT.

The V and J genes are TRBV2 and TRBJ1-1; no clear D. The CDR3 consists of 13 residues. Trimming cost V 8 bases and J 1 base, with 11 bases left between them. The V gene's germline CDR1 is SNHLY and CDR2 FYNNEI. The CDR3 nucleotides read TGTGCCAGCGGAACAGACCAGAACACTGAAGCTTTCTTT. Protein product: CASGTDQNTEAFF.

In this sample, this clonotype turned up a few times. This rearrangement joins TRBV20-1 to TRBJ1-1; D gene unclear. The CDR3 contains 12 residues. Germline CDR1 reads DFQATT; CDR2 reads SNEGSKA (reference sequence). Trimming removed 3 bases from V and 0 bases from J, with 5 bases in between. Here the CDR3 DNA reads TGCAGTGCTAGCCCCCTGAACACTGAAGCTTTCTTT. Protein product: CSASPLNTEAFF.

This clonotype was seen once. The chain combines TRBV7-3 with TRBJ1-5; D ambiguous. Germline CDR1 is SGHTA and CDR2 is FQGTGA. V was clipped by 2 bases and J by 1 base, with 6 bases between them. CDR3 size: 14 residues. The CDR3 coding sequence is TGTGCCAGCAGCTTAGACCAAAGCAATCAGCCCCAGCATTTT. This gives the protein CASSLDQSNQPQHF.

CDR3 in DNA: TGCAGTGCTCTCCTCGCGACTCAGAGCAAGCATTTT. It translates to CSALLATQSKHF. The chain employs TRBV20-1 and TRBJ1-5; no firm D call. This CDR3 comprises 12 residues. V was trimmed by 5 bases and J by 14 bases, leaving 19 bases between them. Germline CDR1 and CDR2: DFQATT and SNEGSKA (reference sequence).

This clonotype was counted at least ten times. The chain recombines TRBV12-5 with TRBJ2-7; the match to TRBD1 covers 9 bases. CDR1 LGHNT and CDR2 FRNRAP come from the germline V gene. V lost 5 bases, J lost 1 base, and 6 bases stayed unmatched. The length of the CDR3 is 15 residues. For the CDR3, the DNA is TGTGCTAGTGGTAAACCGGGACAGGGATCCTACGAGCAGTACTTC. Residues: CASGKPGQGSYEQYF.

Of note for this clonotype: Given the absence of the conserved phenylalanine or tryptophan at the CDR3 end, a read error is likely. Because the CDR3's place on the DNA is in doubt, the DNA is left out and the CDR3 is given as listed by TCRdb. The chain links TRBV20-1 to TRBJ2-7; the DNA was not compared with TRBD2, the D call given in the table. Germline-derived CDR1 and CDR2 are DFQATT and SNEGSKA (reference sequence). The CDR3 length is 10 residues, termini included. The CDR3 protein is CSAATSVRSD.

The table lists this clonotype with many counts. The J gene is TRBJ1-6, the V gene TRBV3-1; no definite D call. CDR1 LGHDT and CDR2 YNNKEL come from the germline V gene (reference sequence). The V and J ends lost 1 base and 0 bases respectively, with 7 bases between them. CDR3 length: 16 residues. The CDR3 protein is CASSQAGSSYNSPLHF. Here the CDR3 DNA reads TGTGCCAGCAGCCAAGCGGGGAGCTCCTATAATTCACCCCTCCACTTT. Filled out from reference TRBV3-1 and TRBJ1-6, the complete variable domain reads DTAVSQTPKYLVTQMGNDKSIKCEQNLGHDTMYWYKQDSKKFLKIMFSYNNKELIINETVPNRFSPKSPDKAHLNLHINSLELGDSAVYFCASSQAGSSYNSPLHFGNGTRLTVT.

This clonotype was recorded at least ten times. The chain is built from TRBV2 and TRBJ2-6; D is uncertain. The CDR3 has 15 residues. CDR1 is SNHLY and CDR2 is FYNNEI in the germline V gene. V was trimmed by 4 bases and J by 3 bases, leaving 10 bases between them. CDR3 sequence (DNA): TGTGCCAGCAGTGGGCTGGTGGGTGGGGCCAACGTCCTGACTTTC. Its translation: CASSGLVGGANVLTF.

This chain links TRBV6-2 or TRBV6-3 with TRBJ2-3; unclear D gene. Germline assignment: CDR1 MNHEY and CDR2 SVGEGT. The V and J ends lost 6 bases and 3 bases respectively, with 13 bases between them. The CDR3 loop spans 14 amino acids. The CDR3 bases are TGTGCCAGCAGCTTATTTGCGTCGACAGATACGCAGTATTTT. It encodes CASSLFASTDTQYF.

A note on this clonotype: A much more abundant neighbour one base away suggests this may be a read error. The gene calls are TRBV7-9 and TRBJ1-4; 7 nucleotides agree with TRBD1. The junction had 6 bases not matched to a gene; V was cut back by 1 base and J by 10 bases. The germline CDR1 and CDR2 sequences are SEHNR and FQNEAQ (reference sequence). The CDR3 contains 14 residues. The CDR3 DNA is TGTGCCAGCAGCTTAGGGGGGACAGCTGGAAAACTGTTTTTT. Residues: CASSLGGTAGKLFF.

The chain uses TRBV9 and TRBJ1-1; possibly TRBD1 for D (6 bases). Germline V lookup: CDR1 SGDLS, CDR2 YYNGEE. The V end lost 2 bases, the J end lost 1 base, and 12 bases lay between the germline ends. This CDR3 is 15 amino acids long. The chain's CDR3 is CASSVGTQGNTEAFF. CDR3 coding DNA: TGTGCCAGCAGCGTTGGGACACAGGGGAACACTGAAGCTTTCTTT. Supplemented by reference TRBV9 and TRBJ1-1, the full variable domain reads DSGVTQTPKHLITATGQRVTLRCSPRSGDLSVYWYQQSLDQGLQFLIQYYNGEERAKGNILERFSAQQFPDLHSELNLSSLELGDSALYFCASSVGTQGNTEAFFGQGTRLTVV.

This clonotype was seen repeatedly, ten times or more. This chain links TRBV9 with TRBJ2-1, with D perhaps TRBD1 or TRBD2 (7 bases each). The CDR3 consists of 16 residues. CDR1 and CDR2 from the germline V gene are SGDLS and YYNGEE. Trimming took off 4 bases at V and 2 bases at J, with 16 bases between the two ends. DNA for the CDR3: TGTGCCAGCAGCCCCAGGGGGGGGGGGACCTACAATGAGCAGTTCTTC. As protein: CASSPRGGGTYNEQFF.

The V and J genes are TRBV12-3 or TRBV12-4 and TRBJ1-5; 8 bases line up with TRBD1. Trimming took 6 bases from V and 4 from J; bases not matched to a gene: 5. The CDR3 runs 14 residues. The DNA of the CDR3 is TGTGCCAGCAGGGGGACAGGTGCTAATCAGCCCCAGCATTTT. Translation: CASRGTGANQPQHF.

In the case of this clonotype: Germline is not matched at one junction end, which may reflect a read error. The J gene is TRBJ1-6, the V gene TRBV7-2, with D perhaps TRBD1 (6 bases). The germline V gene encodes CDR1 SGHTA and CDR2 FQGNSA. This CDR3 is built from 14 residues. The DNA of the CDR3 is TGTGCCAGCAGCCCGGACGAGGGGGGGTCGGACACCGGGTTT. Translated, it gives CASSPDEGGSDTGF.

V usage is TRBV6-5 and J usage is TRBJ1-5; possibly TRBD1 for D (5 bases). Germline V gives CDR1 MNHEY, CDR2 SVGAGI. The CDR3 runs to 15 residues. V was shortened by 10 bases and J by 2 bases, with 18 bases between the two germline ends. CDR3 nucleotides: TGTGCCAACAACAGGACACGACTACGCAATCAGCCCCAGCATTTT. The encoded protein is CANNRTRLRNQPQHF.